This TCR beta chain was sequenced in a study of blood T cells in healthy people across ages. This clonotype came up a few times. Antigen unknown. Alongside a J-beta primer mix, a sample-barcoded 5' primer served in a second PCR lasting roughly 7 to 12 cycles. One entry per CDR3 protein, called by TCRdb with MiXCR from the 5' RACE reads. The profile covers some 750,000 distinct CDR3 sequences, with 20% to 25% appearing a single time and less than 25% taken by the ten largest. Study-wide points: Relative to aged donors, long-lived donors carried more naive CD4+ cells and displayed higher diversity. The unsorted PBMCs prevented any conclusive comparison of naive versus antigen-experienced cells.

In germline, CDR1 is LNHDA, CDR2 SQIVND (reference sequence). This CDR3 spans 15 amino acids. PBMCs numbering at least 7 million were isolated per sample. At least 6 micrograms of total RNA were extracted per sample. This chain uses TRBV19 with TRBJ2-5, with a weak D call TRBD1 (5 bases). The closer fit of TRBJ2-7 to the DNA end suggests the J call may be wrong. Source material: blood. The TCR originated in a man between 65 and 85 years old in good health. As DNA, the CDR3 is TGTGCCAGTAGTATAGAGGGGCACCTAATGACCGAGCAGTACTTC. Residues: CASSIEGHLMTEQYF.